The text below deals with one T cell receptor beta chain. Its specificity is not known. Profiles of TCR beta VDJ and CDR3 were generated from a genomic DNA template. Via MiXCR, TCRdb re-called the reads, giving one row per CDR3 protein. Here the sample spans roughly 190,000 distinct CDR3 sequences, approximately 50% being singletons. This entry is derived from a study of CD8+CD57+ T cells in acquired aplastic anemia. Overall study: On average, sorted CD4+ and CD8+ cells gave 3.2 ug of DNA. Study-level findings and limits: Overlapping CD8+ CDR3 repertoires of patients and controls contained 25 to 35 shared sequences. The study found no significant CD8+ Simpson's diversity difference between patients and controls.

V dropped 7 bases and J dropped 0 bases, with 15 bases sitting between them. The CDR3 loop spans 15 amino acids. In germline, CDR1 is SGDLS, CDR2 YYNGEE. This clonotype was sampled from a human donor in good health, serving as a control. This chain uses TRBV9 with TRBJ2-3, with D possibly being TRBD1 or TRBD2 (5 bases each). The sample taken for sequencing was sorted CD4+, CD8+, or CD8+CD57+ T cells (not recorded which) from PBMCs. The CDR3 protein is CASSPLGPSTDTQYF. The CDR3 DNA reads TGTGCCAGCTCACCATTGGGACCCAGCACAGATACGCAGTATTTT.